The rows below give T cell receptor beta chains drawn from one sample of a study of vaccination and CD4 T cells after COVID-19. For these receptors, no antigen is known. TCRdb re-analysed the PCR reads in MiXCR, keeping a single row per CDR3 protein. The data contain almost 15,000 distinct CDR3 sequences, about 53% of them singletons. The source material was CD4+ T cells from blood, cultured in vitro, sampled before SARS-CoV-2 vaccination. Receptor source: a human donor who had recovered from COVID-19. Each CDR3 is given without its conserved first and last residue. Fields, in order: V gene, D gene, clone size, J gene, CDR3 protein. The D gene is left open where the match is weak. Part of the rows lack a size; the others show once, few, many or a class for expanded clones.

TRBV5-1	-	-	TRBJ1-2	ASSYTGDGYT
TRBV7-9	TRBD2	-	TRBJ2-5	ASSPILGGGLQETQY
TRBV18	-	-	TRBJ2-5	ASSLVQEETQY
TRBV6-1	TRBD2	-	TRBJ2-4	ASSGHKREGAKNIQY
TRBV6-2/TRBV6-3	TRBD1	-	TRBJ1-5	ASSYSSRGLGQPQH
TRBV20-1	TRBD2	few	TRBJ2-3	SARRGLAGGTDTQY
TRBV20-1	TRBD1	-	TRBJ1-5	SARVTPRDRGRRVWRNQPQH
TRBV20-1	TRBD2	-	TRBJ2-1	SAKGLAGVFSYNEQF
TRBV28	TRBD1	-	TRBJ1-6	ASRGPGQGHANSPLH
TRBV5-4	TRBD2	-	TRBJ2-4	ASSLAGSGALGAKNIQY
TRBV20-1	TRBD1	few	TRBJ1-5	SARQGGQPQH
TRBV15	-	few	TRBJ2-3	ATSRDRLYTDTQY
TRBV2	TRBD1	-	TRBJ1-2	ASSEIGTGVTVGYT
TRBV4-2	TRBD1	-	TRBJ1-5	ASRVSGSGQGNQPQH
TRBV27	-	once	TRBJ1-2	ATQSKTPPWGYT
TRBV3-1	-	-	TRBJ2-7	ASSQTGAVSSYEQY
TRBV20-1	TRBD2	-	TRBJ2-3	SASDRSGSLTDTQY
TRBV6-1	-	-	TRBJ1-5	ASSESTGLDQPQH
TRBV6-1	TRBD1	-	TRBJ1-2	ASSRTGVTYGYT